This T cell receptor (beta chain) comes out of a study of blood T cell repertoires in COVID-19. The CDR3 loop spans 12 amino acids. V lost 5 bases and J lost 5, with 8 bases in between. CDR1 and CDR2 from the germline V gene are SGHNT and YENEEA. Produced via immunoSEQ multiplex PCR; TCRdb's table is partial and in-frame only. The sample consists of 65,000 to 85,000 clones, around nine tenths of them appearing once. The sequenced material came from peripheral blood. This clonotype was obtained from a human donor in a cohort sampled during active COVID-19. The rearrangement uses TRBV11-3 and TRBJ2-3; D gene ambiguous. In DNA, the CDR3 is TGTGCCAGCAGCCCTGGGCGAGATACGCAGTATTTT. Translation gives CASSPGRDTQYF.